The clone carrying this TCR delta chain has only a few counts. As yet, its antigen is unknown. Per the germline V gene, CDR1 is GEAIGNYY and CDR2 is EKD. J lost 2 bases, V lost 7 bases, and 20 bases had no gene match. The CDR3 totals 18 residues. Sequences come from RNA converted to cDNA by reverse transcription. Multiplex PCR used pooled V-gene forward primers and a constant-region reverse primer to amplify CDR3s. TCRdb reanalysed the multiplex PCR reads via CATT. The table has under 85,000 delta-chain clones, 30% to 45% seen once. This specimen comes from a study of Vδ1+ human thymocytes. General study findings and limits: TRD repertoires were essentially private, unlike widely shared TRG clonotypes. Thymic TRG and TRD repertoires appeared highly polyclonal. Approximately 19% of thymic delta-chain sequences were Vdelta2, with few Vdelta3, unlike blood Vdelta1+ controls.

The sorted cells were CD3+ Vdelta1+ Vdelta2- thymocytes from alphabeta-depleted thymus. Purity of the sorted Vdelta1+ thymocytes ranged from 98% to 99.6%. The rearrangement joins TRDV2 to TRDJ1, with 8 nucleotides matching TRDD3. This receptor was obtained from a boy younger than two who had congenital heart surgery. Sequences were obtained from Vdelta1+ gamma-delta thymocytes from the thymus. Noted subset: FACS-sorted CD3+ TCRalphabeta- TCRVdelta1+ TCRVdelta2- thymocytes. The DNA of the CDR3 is TGTGCCTGCCCAGGGGGGACGTCGGGGATACCTGGGACCGATAAACTCATCTTT. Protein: CACPGGTSGIPGTDKLIF.